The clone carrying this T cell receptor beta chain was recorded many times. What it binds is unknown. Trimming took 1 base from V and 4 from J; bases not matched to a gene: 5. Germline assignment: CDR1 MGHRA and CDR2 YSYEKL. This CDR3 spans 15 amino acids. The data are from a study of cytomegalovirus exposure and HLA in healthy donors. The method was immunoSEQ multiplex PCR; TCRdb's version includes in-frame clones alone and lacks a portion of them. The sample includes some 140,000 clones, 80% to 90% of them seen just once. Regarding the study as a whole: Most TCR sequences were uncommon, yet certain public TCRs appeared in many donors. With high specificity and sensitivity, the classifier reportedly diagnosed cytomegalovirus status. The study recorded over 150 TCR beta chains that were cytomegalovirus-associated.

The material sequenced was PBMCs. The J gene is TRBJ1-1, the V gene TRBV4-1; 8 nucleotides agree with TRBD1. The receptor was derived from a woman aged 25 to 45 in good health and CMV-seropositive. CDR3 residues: CASSQAGGAFTEAFF. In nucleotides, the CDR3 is TGCGCCAGCAGCCAAGCAGGGGGCGCATTCACTGAAGCTTTCTTT.